These 10 T cell receptor beta chains share one sample of origin, sequenced in a study of CD8 T cells in ankylosing spondylitis. General study results and limits: Seemingly distinctive of ankylosing spondylitis blood was a TCR beta motif formed by eight highly homologous variants.

Antigens for these TCRs are unknown. TCRdb recomputed calls from the 5' RACE reads with MiXCR, one row per CDR3 protein. This sample carries roughly 300,000 distinct CDR3 sequences, under 8.5% of them seen once, and the ten largest clones take roughly 14%. The sample taken for sequencing was blood, either unsorted or a sorted T cell fraction (not recorded which). The source of these receptors is a male donor with ankylosing spondylitis.

This clonotype was picked up a small number of times. This chain links TRBV29-1 with TRBJ2-7; 9 positions match TRBD2. The CDR3 totals 14 residues. With 4 bases clipped from V and 4 bases from J, the junction kept 8 bases outside the gene matches. Germline V gene lookup returns CDR1 SQVTM and CDR2 ANQGSEA. CDR3 amino acids: CSVAVLAGTYEQYF. The DNA for the CDR3 is TGCAGCGTTGCGGTTCTAGCGGGAACGTACGAGCAGTACTTC.

V and J are TRBV7-2 and TRBJ2-3; D gene uncertain. The CDR3 consists of 13 residues. CDR1 and CDR2 from the germline V gene are SGHTA and FQGNSA. Trimming stripped 1 base from V and 2 bases from J, with 4 bases between. CDR3 nucleotide sequence: TGTGCCAGCAGCTTAGTTCACACAGATACGCAGTATTTT. Amino acid sequence: CASSLVHTDTQYF.

The chain has TRBV20-1 and TRBJ2-7; TRBD2 matches 8 bases. This CDR3 is 14 amino acids long. Unmatched junction bases numbered 6, after V lost 4 bases and J lost 1 base. The germline V gene encodes CDR1 DFQATT and CDR2 SNEGSKA (reference sequence). CDR3 nucleotides: TGCAGTGCTATTACTAGCGGATATTCCTACGAGCAGTACTTC. This sequence encodes CSAITSGYSYEQYF.

This chain uses TRBV11-2 with TRBJ2-1; TRBD2 aligns across 7 bases. The CDR3 length is 15 residues. Germline V gene sequence: CDR1 SGHAT, CDR2 FQNNGV. With 1 base clipped from V and 9 bases from J, the junction kept 9 bases outside the gene matches. The CDR3 nucleotides read TGTGCCAGCAGCTTAGGAGGGAGGGCCCGGAGTGAGCAGTTCTTC. It specifies CASSLGGRARSEQFF.

V usage is TRBV6-1 and J usage is TRBJ2-6; either TRBD1 or TRBD2 may fit D (5 bases each). V lost 5 bases to trimming and J lost 9 bases, with 14 bases between them. The CDR3 runs to 14 residues. Germline V lookup: CDR1 MNHNS, CDR2 SASEGT. This CDR3 reads CASSRGHAGNVLTF. CDR3 DNA: TGTGCCAGCAGTAGAGGACATGCGGGCAACGTCCTGACTTTC.

The chain employs TRBV2 and TRBJ1-2; D gene uncertain. CDR3 size: 8 residues. Germline-derived CDR1 and CDR2 are SNHLY and FYNNEI. The V and J ends lost 10 bases and 5 bases respectively, with 2 bases between them. The CDR3: CATYGYTF. In DNA form, the CDR3 reads TGTGCCACTTATGGCTACACCTTC.

The chain recombines TRBV19 with TRBJ2-2; D may be TRBD2 (6 bases). Germline V gene data show CDR1 as LNHDA and CDR2 as SQIVND (reference sequence). This CDR3 contains 14 residues. The V end lost 1 base, the J end lost 4 bases, and 7 bases lay between the germline ends. CDR3 loop: CASSIGDSTGELFF. The CDR3 bases are TGTGCCAGTAGTATAGGGGACTCCACCGGGGAGCTGTTTTTT.

In its sample, this clonotype was seen many times. The CDR3 loop reads CSALKSETQYF. DNA for the CDR3: TGCAGTGCTTTAAAGTCGGAGACCCAGTACTTC. This chain links TRBV20-1 with TRBJ2-5; no clear D gene. Germline lookup yields CDR1 DFQATT and CDR2 SNEGSKA (reference sequence). The CDR3 contains 11 residues. V was clipped by 5 bases and J by 5 bases, with 9 bases between them.

The chain carries TRBV7-3 and TRBJ2-1; D is perhaps TRBD2 (7 bases). The V gene's germline CDR1 is SGHTA and CDR2 FQGTGA. This CDR3 is 16 amino acids long. V dropped 4 bases and J dropped 4 bases, with 17 bases sitting between them. CDR3 bases: TGTGCCAGCAGCTCCAGAGGGAGGGGGACTTACAATGAGCAGTTCTTC. Translation: CASSSRGRGTYNEQFF.

The CDR3 here is CASSFPSGSYEQYF. The CDR3 DNA reads as TGTGCCAGCAGCTTTCCTAGCGGCTCCTACGAGCAGTACTTC. The chain joins TRBV7-9 to TRBJ2-7; 7 bases are shared with TRBD2. V dropped 3 bases and J dropped 0; count of bases not matched to a gene: 2. The length of the CDR3 is 14 residues. The V gene's germline CDR1 is SEHNR and CDR2 FQNEAQ (reference sequence).